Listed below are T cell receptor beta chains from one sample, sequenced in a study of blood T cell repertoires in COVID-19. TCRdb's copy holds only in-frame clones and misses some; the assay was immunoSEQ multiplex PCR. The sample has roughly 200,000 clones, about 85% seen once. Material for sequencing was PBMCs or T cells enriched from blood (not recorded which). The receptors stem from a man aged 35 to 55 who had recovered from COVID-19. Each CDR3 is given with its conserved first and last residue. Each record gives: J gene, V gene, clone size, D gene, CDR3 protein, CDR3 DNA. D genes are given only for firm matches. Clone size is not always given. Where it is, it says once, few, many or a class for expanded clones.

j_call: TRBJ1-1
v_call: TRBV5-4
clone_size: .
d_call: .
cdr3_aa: CASSATEKNTEAFF
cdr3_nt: TGTGCCAGCAGCGCGACAGAAAAGAACACTGAAGCTTTCTTT

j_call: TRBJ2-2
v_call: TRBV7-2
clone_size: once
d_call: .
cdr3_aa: CASSLFEAGELFF
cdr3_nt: TGTGCCAGCAGCTTATTCGAGGCCGGGGAGCTGTTTTTT

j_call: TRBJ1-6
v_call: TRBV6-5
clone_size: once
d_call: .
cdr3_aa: CASSLQGYNSPLHF
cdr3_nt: TGTGCCAGCAGTTTACAGGGTTATAATTCACCCCTCCACTTT

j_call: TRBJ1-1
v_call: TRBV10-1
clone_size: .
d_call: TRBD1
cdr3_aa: CASSEGQGATEAFF
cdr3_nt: TGCGCCAGCAGTGAGGGACAGGGGGCCACTGAAGCTTTCTTT

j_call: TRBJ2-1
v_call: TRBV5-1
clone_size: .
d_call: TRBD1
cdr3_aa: CASSFEGQTYNEQFF
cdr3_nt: TGCGCCAGCAGCTTTGAGGGACAGACATACAATGAGCAGTTCTTC

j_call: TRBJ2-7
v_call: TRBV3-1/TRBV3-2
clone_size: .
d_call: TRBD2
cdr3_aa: CASSQAAAASGNSYEQYF
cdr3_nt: TGTGCCAGCAGCCAAGCGGCGGCGGCTAGCGGGAACTCCTACGAGCAGTACTTC

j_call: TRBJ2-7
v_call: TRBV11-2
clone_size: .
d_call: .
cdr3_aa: CASSLAGRLEYEQYF
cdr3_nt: TGTGCCAGCAGCTTAGCAGGGCGTCTTGAGTACGAGCAGTACTTC

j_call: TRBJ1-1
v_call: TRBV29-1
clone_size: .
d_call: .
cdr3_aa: CSVDQNTEAFF
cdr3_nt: TGCAGCGTTGACCAGAACACTGAAGCTTTCTTT

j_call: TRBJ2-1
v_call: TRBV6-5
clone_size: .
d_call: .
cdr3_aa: CASSQFRGINEQFF
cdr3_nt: TGTGCCAGCAGTCAGTTTCGGGGGATCAATGAGCAGTTCTTC

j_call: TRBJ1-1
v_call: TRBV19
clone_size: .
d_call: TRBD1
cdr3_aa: CASRGQGLNTEAFF
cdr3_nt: TGTGCCAGTAGAGGACAGGGATTGAACACTGAAGCTTTCTTT

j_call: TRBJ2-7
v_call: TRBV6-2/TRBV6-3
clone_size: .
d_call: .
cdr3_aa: CASSYSGRVSFEQYF
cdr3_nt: TGTGCCAGCAGTTACTCGGGCAGGGTTTCTTTCGAGCAGTACTTC

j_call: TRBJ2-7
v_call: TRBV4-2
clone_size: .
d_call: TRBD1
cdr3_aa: CASSQAGQGIIYEQYF
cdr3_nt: TGTGCCAGCAGCCAAGCGGGACAGGGAATAATCTACGAGCAGTACTTC

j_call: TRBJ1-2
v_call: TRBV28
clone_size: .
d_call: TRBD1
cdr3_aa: CASSSPRQGLYGYTF
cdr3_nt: TGTGCCAGCAGTTCCCCTCGACAGGGTCTCTATGGCTACACCTTC

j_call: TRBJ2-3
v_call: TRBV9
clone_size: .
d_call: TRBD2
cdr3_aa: CASSAVLAGSTDTQYF
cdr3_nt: TGTGCCAGCAGCGCAGTACTAGCGGGGAGCACAGATACGCAGTATTTT

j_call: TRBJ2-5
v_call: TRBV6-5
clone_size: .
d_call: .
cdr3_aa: CASSYSSLPGGETQYF
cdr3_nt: TGTGCCAGCAGTTACTCGAGTCTTCCGGGTGGAGAGACCCAGTACTTC

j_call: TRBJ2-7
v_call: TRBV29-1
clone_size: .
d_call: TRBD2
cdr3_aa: CSVGLAGGPYEQYF
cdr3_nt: TGCAGCGTGGGACTAGCGGGAGGACCATACGAGCAGTACTTC

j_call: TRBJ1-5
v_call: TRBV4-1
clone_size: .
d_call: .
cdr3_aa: CASSQVGQWTQPQHF
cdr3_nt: TGCGCCAGCAGCCAAGTAGGACAGTGGACTCAGCCCCAGCATTTT

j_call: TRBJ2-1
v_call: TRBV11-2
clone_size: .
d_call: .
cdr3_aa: CASSLANEQFF
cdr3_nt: TGTGCCAGCAGCTTAGCGAATGAGCAGTTCTTC

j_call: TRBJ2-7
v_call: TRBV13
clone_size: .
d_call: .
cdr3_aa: CASSFGTGSYEQYF
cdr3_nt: TGTGCCAGCAGCTTTGGAACGGGTTCCTACGAGCAGTACTTC

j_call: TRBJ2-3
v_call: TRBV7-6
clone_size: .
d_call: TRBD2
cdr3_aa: CASSLAPLAGADTQYF
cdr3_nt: TGTGCCAGCAGCTTAGCGCCCCTAGCGGGAGCAGATACGCAGTATTTT

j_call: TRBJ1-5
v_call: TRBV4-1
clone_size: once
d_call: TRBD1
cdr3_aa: CASSQEGGGQPQHF
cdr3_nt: TGCGCCAGCAGCCAAGAAGGGGGCGGACAGCCCCAGCATTTT

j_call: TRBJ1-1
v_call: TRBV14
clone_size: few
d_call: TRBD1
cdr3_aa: CASSQWTGFTEAFF
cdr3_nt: TGTGCCAGCAGCCAGTGGACAGGGTTCACTGAAGCTTTCTTT

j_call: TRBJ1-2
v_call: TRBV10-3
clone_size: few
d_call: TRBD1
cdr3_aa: CAISYTDRDNGYTF
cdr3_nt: TGTGCCATCAGCTACACGGACAGGGACAATGGCTACACCTTC

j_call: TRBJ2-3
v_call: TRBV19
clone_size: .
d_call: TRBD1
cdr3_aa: CASTDRRDRAAGTQYF
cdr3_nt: TGTGCCAGTACCGACCGCCGGGACAGGGCTGCGGGTACGCAGTATTTT

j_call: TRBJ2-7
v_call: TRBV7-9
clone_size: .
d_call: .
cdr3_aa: CASSLGDMLQYF
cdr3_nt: TGTGCCAGCAGCTTAGGGGACATGTTGCAGTACTTC

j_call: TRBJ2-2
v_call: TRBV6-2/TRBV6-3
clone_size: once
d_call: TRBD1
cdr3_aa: CASSGTGGTGELFF
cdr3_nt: TGTGCCAGCAGTGGGACAGGGGGCACCGGGGAGCTGTTTTTT

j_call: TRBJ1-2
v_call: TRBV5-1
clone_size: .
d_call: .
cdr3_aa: CASSGTGSYGYTF
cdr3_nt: TGCGCCAGCAGCGGTACAGGGTCCTATGGCTACACCTTC

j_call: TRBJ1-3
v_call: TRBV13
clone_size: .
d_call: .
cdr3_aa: CASSLGQRNTIYF
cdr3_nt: TGTGCCAGCAGCCTGGGACAACGAAACACCATATATTTT

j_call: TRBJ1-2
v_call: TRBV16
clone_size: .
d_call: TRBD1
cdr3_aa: CASSQVQGVDGYTF
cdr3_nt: TGTGCCAGCAGCCAGGTCCAGGGGGTAGATGGCTACACCTTC

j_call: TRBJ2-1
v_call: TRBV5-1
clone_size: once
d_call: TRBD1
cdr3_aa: CASSSRDRVYNEQFF
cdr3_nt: TGCGCCAGCAGCAGCCGGGACAGGGTCTACAATGAGCAGTTCTTC

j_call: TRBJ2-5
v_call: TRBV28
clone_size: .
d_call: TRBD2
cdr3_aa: CASSVRTSGCYF
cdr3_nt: TGTGCCAGCAGTGTAAGGACTAGCGGGTGTTACTTC

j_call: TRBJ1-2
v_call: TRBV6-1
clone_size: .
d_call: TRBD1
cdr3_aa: CASSDGTDDYGYTF
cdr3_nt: TGTGCCAGCAGTGATGGGACAGACGACTATGGCTACACCTTC

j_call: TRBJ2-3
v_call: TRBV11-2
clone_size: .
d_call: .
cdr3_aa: CASSPKGATLTDTQYF
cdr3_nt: TGTGCCAGCAGTCCAAAAGGGGCCACCCTGACAGATACGCAGTATTTT

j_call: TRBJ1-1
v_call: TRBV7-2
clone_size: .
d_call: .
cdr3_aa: CASSSLGVGTEAFF
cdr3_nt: TGTGCCAGCAGCTCGCTCGGGGTTGGGACTGAAGCTTTCTTT

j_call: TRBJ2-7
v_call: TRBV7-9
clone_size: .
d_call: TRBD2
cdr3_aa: CASSLELAGDGSNIYEQYF
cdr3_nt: TGTGCCAGCAGCTTAGAACTAGCGGGAGATGGGTCGAATATTTACGAGCAGTACTTC

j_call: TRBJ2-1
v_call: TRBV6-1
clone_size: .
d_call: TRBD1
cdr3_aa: CASSEPGQGKLGEFF
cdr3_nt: TGTGCCAGCAGTGAGCCGGGACAGGGGAAACTAGGGGAGTTCTTC

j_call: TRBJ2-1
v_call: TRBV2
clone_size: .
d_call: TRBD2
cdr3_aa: CASSPMTGTRLYNEQFF
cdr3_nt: TGTGCCAGCAGCCCCATGACCGGGACTAGGTTGTACAATGAGCAGTTCTTC

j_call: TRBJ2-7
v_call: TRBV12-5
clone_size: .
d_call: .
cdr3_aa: CASGLVLARSHEQYF
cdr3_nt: TGTGCTAGTGGTTTGGTACTGGCCAGGTCCCACGAGCAGTACTTC

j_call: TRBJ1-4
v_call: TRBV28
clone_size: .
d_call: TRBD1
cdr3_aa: CASSLWTGGGEKLFF
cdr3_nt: TGTGCCAGCAGTTTATGGACAGGGGGCGGAGAAAAACTGTTTTTT

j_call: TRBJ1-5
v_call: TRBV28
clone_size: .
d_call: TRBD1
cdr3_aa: CASSATGENQPQHF
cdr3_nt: TGTGCCAGCAGTGCCACAGGGGAGAATCAGCCCCAGCATTTT